Listed below are T cell receptor beta chains from one sample, sequenced in a study of T cells after yellow fever vaccination. TCRdb independently ran MiXCR on the 5' RACE reads; one entry per CDR3 protein. The sample carries 300,000 to 450,000 distinct CDR3 sequences, roughly 8% recorded once. Sequencing was performed on PBMCs, taken around 45 days after the first yellow fever vaccination. These receptors were collected from a man aged 18-30 years who received the YFV17D yellow fever vaccine. The CDR3 runs from the conserved cysteine through the conserved F or W. The D gene is left open where the match is weak. Clone sizes are given selectively: once, few, many, or a class where the clone is expanded.

CDR3aa: CASSPDRGQPQHF
CDR3nt: TGTGCCAGCAGCCCGGACAGGGGACAGCCCCAGCATTTT
d_gene: TRBD1
v_gene: TRBV7-6
j_gene: TRBJ1-5
abundance: NA

CDR3aa: CASIQGGGYNEQFF
CDR3nt: TGTGCCAGCATTCAGGGGGGTGGCTACAATGAGCAGTTCTTC
d_gene: NA
v_gene: TRBV12-3/TRBV12-4
j_gene: TRBJ2-1
abundance: few

CDR3aa: CAWSEGQGGQPQHF
CDR3nt: TGTGCCTGGAGTGAAGGGCAGGGCGGTCAGCCCCAGCATTTT
d_gene: NA
v_gene: TRBV30
j_gene: TRBJ1-5
abundance: once

CDR3aa: CASSQAYAYGYTF
CDR3nt: TGCGCCAGCAGCCAAGCCTACGCCTATGGCTACACCTTC
d_gene: NA
v_gene: TRBV4-1
j_gene: TRBJ1-2
abundance: many

CDR3aa: CASSQGAGGAYGYTF
CDR3nt: TGCGCCAGCAGCCAAGGCGCAGGGGGCGCCTATGGCTACACCTTC
d_gene: TRBD1
v_gene: TRBV4-3
j_gene: TRBJ1-2
abundance: few

CDR3aa: CASNDGGGGTEAFF
CDR3nt: TGTGCCAGCAACGACGGGGGGGGTGGCACTGAAGCTTTCTTT
d_gene: NA
v_gene: TRBV6-1
j_gene: TRBJ1-1
abundance: few

CDR3aa: CSASTGTGNEQFF
CDR3nt: TGCAGTGCTAGCACCGGGACAGGGAATGAGCAGTTCTTC
d_gene: TRBD1
v_gene: TRBV20-1
j_gene: TRBJ2-1
abundance: many

CDR3aa: CASSPGTAEQYF
CDR3nt: TGTGCCAGCAGCCCCGGGACGGCCGAGCAGTACTTC
d_gene: NA
v_gene: TRBV7-9
j_gene: TRBJ2-7
abundance: NA

CDR3aa: CASSSSKRGYNEQFF
CDR3nt: TGTGCCAGTAGTTCCTCCAAGCGGGGTTACAATGAGCAGTTCTTC
d_gene: TRBD2
v_gene: TRBV19
j_gene: TRBJ2-1
abundance: NA

CDR3aa: CASSIRQFETQYF
CDR3nt: TGTGCCAGCAGCATAAGACAATTCGAGACCCAGTACTTC
d_gene: NA
v_gene: TRBV7-8
j_gene: TRBJ2-5
abundance: many

CDR3aa: CASSRDRVDTIYF
CDR3nt: TGTGCCAGCAGCCGGGACAGGGTGGACACCATATATTTT
d_gene: TRBD1
v_gene: TRBV7-9
j_gene: TRBJ1-3
abundance: few

CDR3aa: CSASGFGGTSYGYTF
CDR3nt: TGCAGTGCTAGCGGGTTCGGGGGGACCTCCTATGGCTACACCTTC
d_gene: NA
v_gene: TRBV20-1
j_gene: TRBJ1-2
abundance: few

CDR3aa: CSARTGGYEQYF
CDR3nt: TGCAGTGCAAGGACAGGGGGCTACGAGCAGTACTTC
d_gene: TRBD1
v_gene: TRBV20-1
j_gene: TRBJ2-7
abundance: few

CDR3aa: CASSLGTVNTGELFF
CDR3nt: TGTGCCAGCAGCCTTGGGACAGTAAACACCGGGGAGCTGTTTTTT
d_gene: TRBD1
v_gene: TRBV7-8
j_gene: TRBJ2-2
abundance: few

CDR3aa: CASSYGWGNQPQHF
CDR3nt: TGTGCCAGCAGTTACGGGTGGGGCAATCAGCCCCAGCATTTT
d_gene: NA
v_gene: TRBV6-5
j_gene: TRBJ1-5
abundance: few

CDR3aa: CASSYSESLIFYEQYF
CDR3nt: TGTGCCAGCAGTTACTCCGAATCTCTAATTTTCTACGAGCAGTACTTC
d_gene: NA
v_gene: TRBV6-5
j_gene: TRBJ2-7
abundance: NA

CDR3aa: CASASKRGGPREQFF
CDR3nt: TGTGCCAGCGCGTCGAAGCGGGGGGGCCCCAGAGAGCAGTTCTTC
d_gene: NA
v_gene: TRBV21-1
j_gene: TRBJ2-1
abundance: NA

CDR3aa: CASSLRGEKTQYF
CDR3nt: TGTGCCAGCAGCTTGAGGGGCGAAAAGACCCAGTACTTC
d_gene: NA
v_gene: TRBV7-2
j_gene: TRBJ2-5
abundance: many

CDR3aa: CASSLAARDIDEQYF
CDR3nt: TGCGCCAGCAGCTTGGCCGCCAGGGACATAGACGAGCAGTACTTC
d_gene: NA
v_gene: TRBV5-1
j_gene: TRBJ2-7
abundance: few

CDR3aa: CASSSDKQGARNSPLHF
CDR3nt: TGTGCCAGCAGCTCGGACAAACAGGGGGCGAGAAATTCACCCCTCCACTTT
d_gene: TRBD1
v_gene: TRBV7-9
j_gene: TRBJ1-6
abundance: many

CDR3aa: CASSLGQGDNEQFF
CDR3nt: TGTGCCAGCAGTTTGGGACAGGGGGACAATGAGCAGTTCTTC
d_gene: TRBD1
v_gene: TRBV12-3/TRBV12-4
j_gene: TRBJ2-1
abundance: many

CDR3aa: CASSLGTGSMNTEAFF
CDR3nt: TGTGCCAGCAGCTTAGGGACAGGGAGCATGAACACTGAAGCTTTCTTT
d_gene: TRBD1
v_gene: TRBV7-2
j_gene: TRBJ1-1
abundance: many

CDR3aa: CASSLERSSGANVLTF
CDR3nt: TGTGCCAGCAGCTTAGAAAGAAGCTCTGGGGCCAACGTCCTGACTTTC
d_gene: NA
v_gene: TRBV7-8
j_gene: TRBJ2-6
abundance: many

CDR3aa: CSASWGGVEKLFF
CDR3nt: TGCAGTGCTAGCTGGGGGGGGGTTGAAAAACTGTTTTTT
d_gene: NA
v_gene: TRBV20-1
j_gene: TRBJ1-4
abundance: NA

CDR3aa: CASSARDSTSPDTQYF
CDR3nt: TGTGCCAGCAGCGCCCGGGACAGTACTTCTCCTGATACGCAGTATTTT
d_gene: TRBD1
v_gene: TRBV7-2
j_gene: TRBJ2-3
abundance: few

CDR3aa: CASSPQQGEGEQYF
CDR3nt: TGTGCCAGCAGCCCGCAACAGGGGGAGGGCGAGCAGTACTTC
d_gene: NA
v_gene: TRBV7-2
j_gene: TRBJ2-7
abundance: NA

CDR3aa: CASNPVPQGADNEQFF
CDR3nt: TGTGCCAGCAACCCTGTCCCACAGGGGGCGGACAATGAGCAGTTCTTC
d_gene: NA
v_gene: TRBV21-1
j_gene: TRBJ2-1
abundance: few

CDR3aa: CASSPTSARVAIYF
CDR3nt: TGTGCCAGCTCACCAACGTCAGCCAGGGTGGCCATATATTTT
d_gene: NA
v_gene: TRBV18
j_gene: TRBJ1-3
abundance: few

CDR3aa: CASSQDGRRGYTF
CDR3nt: TGCGCCAGCAGCCAAGATGGCAGGCGCGGCTACACCTTC
d_gene: NA
v_gene: TRBV4-3
j_gene: TRBJ1-2
abundance: NA

CDR3aa: CASTPEGQVDTQYF
CDR3nt: TGCGCCAGCACTCCTGAAGGGCAGGTAGATACGCAGTATTTT
d_gene: NA
v_gene: TRBV5-1
j_gene: TRBJ2-3
abundance: many

CDR3aa: CASRPDGGYQETQYF
CDR3nt: TGTGCCAGCAGGCCGGACGGGGGGTACCAAGAGACCCAGTACTTC
d_gene: TRBD2
v_gene: TRBV12-3/TRBV12-4
j_gene: TRBJ2-5
abundance: NA

CDR3aa: CAWVTTVTSTDTQYF
CDR3nt: TGTGCCTGGGTTACGACAGTTACTAGCACAGATACGCAGTATTTT
d_gene: NA
v_gene: TRBV30
j_gene: TRBJ2-3
abundance: NA

CDR3aa: CSARDGDRGLYNSPLHF
CDR3nt: TGCAGTGCTAGAGATGGGGACAGGGGACTTTATAATTCACCCCTCCACTTT
d_gene: TRBD1
v_gene: TRBV20-1
j_gene: TRBJ1-6
abundance: many

CDR3aa: CASSLPGRRADTQYF
CDR3nt: TGTGCCAGCAGTTTGCCCGGGAGGCGGGCAGATACGCAGTATTTT
d_gene: TRBD2
v_gene: TRBV28
j_gene: TRBJ2-3
abundance: NA

CDR3aa: CSVTRPLTEAFF
CDR3nt: TGCAGCGTGACAAGGCCCCTCACTGAAGCTTTCTTT
d_gene: NA
v_gene: TRBV29-1
j_gene: TRBJ1-1
abundance: few

CDR3aa: CSAVMENEKLFF
CDR3nt: TGCAGCGCGGTTATGGAGAATGAAAAACTGTTTTTT
d_gene: NA
v_gene: TRBV29-1
j_gene: TRBJ1-4
abundance: NA

CDR3aa: CSANWRGGFQETQYF
CDR3nt: TGCAGTGCTAATTGGCGGGGGGGCTTCCAAGAGACCCAGTACTTC
d_gene: TRBD2
v_gene: TRBV20-1
j_gene: TRBJ2-5
abundance: once

CDR3aa: CASSRTGGVIGYTF
CDR3nt: TGTGCCAGCAGTCGAACGGGCGGGGTAATTGGCTACACCTTC
d_gene: NA
v_gene: TRBV12-3/TRBV12-4
j_gene: TRBJ1-2
abundance: few

CDR3aa: CASSLEAERETQYF
CDR3nt: TGTGCCAGCAGCTTGGAAGCGGAGAGGGAGACCCAGTACTTC
d_gene: NA
v_gene: TRBV5-4
j_gene: TRBJ2-5
abundance: NA

CDR3aa: CASRGLTGQETQYF
CDR3nt: TGCGCCAGCAGGGGGCTAACGGGGCAAGAGACCCAGTACTTC
d_gene: NA
v_gene: TRBV5-1
j_gene: TRBJ2-5
abundance: NA

CDR3aa: CAISDGTWETQYF
CDR3nt: TGTGCCATCAGTGACGGTACTTGGGAGACCCAGTACTTC
d_gene: NA
v_gene: TRBV10-3
j_gene: TRBJ2-5
abundance: NA

CDR3aa: CASSIYGPPAFF
CDR3nt: TGTGCCAGCAGCATTTATGGGCCCCCAGCTTTCTTT
d_gene: NA
v_gene: TRBV7-9
j_gene: TRBJ1-1
abundance: NA

CDR3aa: CSARVGSAADLEQYF
CDR3nt: TGCAGTGCTAGAGTTGGATCCGCGGCGGACCTCGAGCAGTACTTC
d_gene: NA
v_gene: TRBV20-1
j_gene: TRBJ2-7
abundance: few

CDR3aa: CASSYGSGRATEAFF
CDR3nt: TGTGCCAGCAGTTACGGGTCAGGTAGGGCCACTGAAGCTTTCTTT
d_gene: NA
v_gene: TRBV6-5
j_gene: TRBJ1-1
abundance: NA

CDR3aa: CASSQDTVGEYEQYF
CDR3nt: TGCGCCAGCAGCCAAGATACGGTGGGGGAATACGAGCAGTACTTC
d_gene: NA
v_gene: TRBV4-1
j_gene: TRBJ2-7
abundance: few